The 19 T cell receptor beta chains below were found in one sample sequenced in a study of shared clonotypes between healthy human individuals. Naive CD8 cells lacked CD45RO and underwent positive selection for CCR7, leaving out terminally differentiated effector memory CD45RA+ cells. Clones were read by immunoSEQ multiplex PCR, and TCRdb kept only the in-frame ones, dropping some. The sample holds hundreds of thousands of clones, about 90% seen once. Sequencing used naive CD8+ T cells sorted from blood. The receptors stem from a man under 40 in good health.

The genes are TRBV4-2 and TRBJ1-2; the match to TRBD1 covers 8 bases. With V trimmed by 4 bases and J by 5 bases, 21 bases remained unmatched. CDR1 and CDR2 (germline): LGHNA, YNFKEQ. The CDR3 has 19 residues. The CDR3 DNA reads TGTGCCAGCAGCCCGCCTATGGTTCAGGGGGCCGTTTTAACTTATGGCTACACCTTC. Protein sequence: CASSPPMVQGAVLTYGYTF.

The V gene is TRBV7-9, the J gene TRBJ2-2; 7 positions agree with TRBD1. V trimming: 3 bases; J trimming: 0 bases; junction bases outside the gene matches: 4. CDR1 and CDR2 from the germline V gene are SEHNR and FQNEAQ (reference sequence). The CDR3 extends over 16 amino acids. The CDR3 reads CASSFDRAPNTGELFF. The CDR3 bases are TGTGCCAGCAGCTTCGACAGGGCACCGAACACCGGGGAGCTGTTTTTT.

The chain links TRBV9 to TRBJ2-1, with 16 bases aligning to TRBD2. Unmatched junction bases numbered 9, after V lost 4 bases and J lost 8 bases. The CDR3 is 17 residues long. Germline-derived CDR1 and CDR2 are SGDLS and YYNGEE. The CDR3 DNA reads TGTGCCAGCAGCCCCCAGGGACTAGCGGGAGGGTTGGATGAGCAGTTCTTC. Its translation is CASSPQGLAGGLDEQFF.

V gene TRBV29-1 combines with J gene TRBJ2-3, with 8 nucleotides matching TRBD2. V lost 7 bases and J lost 5; bases outside the gene matches: 8. Germline values: CDR1 SQVTM, CDR2 ANQGSEA. The CDR3 runs to 13 residues. CDR3 coding DNA: TGCAGCGCAAAGCGGGAGATGGGAGATACGCAGTATTTT. Its translation is CSAKREMGDTQYF.

V gene TRBV7-7 combines with J gene TRBJ2-5, with TRBD1 identical over 9 bases. Trimming at V came to 2 bases and at J to 3 bases, leaving 1 base not matched to a gene. Germline V gives CDR1 SSHAT, CDR2 FNYEAQ (reference sequence). The CDR3 spans 14 residues. CDR3 region: CASSLTGGEETQYF. The CDR3 bases are TGTGCCAGCAGCTTAACAGGGGGCGAAGAGACCCAGTACTTC.

The chain combines TRBV9 with TRBJ2-7, with D perhaps matching TRBD1 (5 bases). V shed 0 bases and J shed 4 bases, with 26 bases lying between them. The CDR3 is 19 amino acids. Germline-derived CDR1 and CDR2 are SGDLS and YYNGEE. The CDR3 loop is CASSVAPDSLDDSRYEQYF. DNA of the CDR3: TGTGCCAGCAGCGTAGCGCCCGATAGCCTCGATGACAGCCGATACGAGCAGTACTTC. Looking up the rest from reference TRBV9 and TRBJ2-7 gives the full variable domain: DSGVTQTPKHLITATGQRVTLRCSPRSGDLSVYWYQQSLDQGLQFLIQYYNGEERAKGNILERFSAQQFPDLHSELNLSSLELGDSALYFCASSVAPDSLDDSRYEQYFGPGTRLTVT.

The J gene is TRBJ2-3, the V gene TRBV9; 7 bases map to TRBD2. CDR1 and CDR2 from the germline V gene are SGDLS and YYNGEE. This CDR3 contains 19 residues. J lost 7 bases, V lost 0 bases, and 20 bases had no gene match. The DNA of the CDR3 is TGTGCCAGCAGCGTAGATATTATACATTTGGCGGGAGTGTCGAATACGCAGTATTTT. Translated, it gives CASSVDIIHLAGVSNTQYF. The whole variable domain, remainder taken from reference TRBV9 and TRBJ2-3, is DSGVTQTPKHLITATGQRVTLRCSPRSGDLSVYWYQQSLDQGLQFLIQYYNGEERAKGNILERFSAQQFPDLHSELNLSSLELGDSALYFCASSVDIIHLAGVSNTQYFGPGTRLTVL.

This rearrangement joins TRBV5-5 to TRBJ1-4; D is uncertain. CDR3 length: 17 residues. Germline CDR1 and CDR2: SGHKS and YYEKEE (reference sequence). V lost 3 bases and J lost 3, with 18 bases in between. Here the CDR3 reads CASSSPDLTIANEKLFF. For the CDR3, the DNA is TGTGCCAGCAGCTCGCCGGACCTTACAATAGCTAATGAAAAACTGTTTTTT.

The DNA for the CDR3 is TGTGCCAGTAGTATGAGCGGGACCGACAACGAGCAGTACTTC. This gives the protein CASSMSGTDNEQYF. V is TRBV19 and J is TRBJ2-7, with 7 bases matching TRBD2. The CDR3 length is 14 residues. From germline, CDR1 is LNHDA and CDR2 SQIVND (reference sequence). V dropped 3 bases and J dropped 5; count of bases not matched to a gene: 7.

The V gene is TRBV13, the J gene TRBJ2-5, with TRBD2 as a possible D gene (6 bases). The V end lost 0 bases, the J end lost 1 base, and 15 bases lay between the germline ends. Germline V gene lookup returns CDR1 PRHDT and CDR2 FYEKMQ (reference sequence). This CDR3 comprises 17 residues. DNA of the CDR3: TGTGCCAGCAGCTTAGGGACTAGTTGGTACGGCCAAGAGACCCAGTACTTC. Encoded protein: CASSLGTSWYGQETQYF. Based on the CDR3 plus reference TRBV13 and TRBJ2-5, the full variable domain is AAGVIQSPRHLIKEKRETATLKCYPIPRHDTVYWYQQGPGQDPQFLISFYEKMQSDKGSIPDRFSAQQFSDYHSELNMSSLELGDSALYFCASSLGTSWYGQETQYFGPGTRLLVL.

The rearrangement joins TRBV4-2 to TRBJ2-7; D possibly uses TRBD1 or TRBD2 (5 bases each). CDR3 length equals 14 residues. V shed 1 base and J shed 4 bases, with 11 bases lying between them. Germline V lookup: CDR1 LGHNA, CDR2 YNFKEQ. CDR3 in amino acids: CASSQVGEFYEQYF. CDR3 coding DNA: TGTGCCAGCAGCCAAGTGGGGGAGTTTTACGAGCAGTACTTC.

J is TRBJ2-1 and V is TRBV5-4, with TRBD1 matching over 9 bases. Germline assignment: CDR1 SGHNT and CDR2 YYREEE (reference sequence). With V trimmed by 5 bases and J by 1 base, 4 bases remained unmatched. CDR3 length: 15 amino acids. CDR3 coding DNA: TGTGCCAGCAGTTTCGGGACAGGGTCCTACAATGAGCAGTTCTTC. Translation: CASSFGTGSYNEQFF.

This chain connects TRBV11-2 to TRBJ1-2; TRBD1 is a possible D gene (5 bases). The germline V and J ends were trimmed by 5 bases and 7 bases, with 17 bases remaining between them. Germline V CDR1 and CDR2: SGHAT, FQNNGV. This CDR3 contains 14 residues. CDR3 nucleotide sequence: TGTGCCAGCAGCCATATCTCAGGGTTTTTTGGCTACACCTTC. Amino acids: CASSHISGFFGYTF.

CDR3 in amino acids: CASRIHGDPWDNEQFF. CDR3 in DNA: TGTGCCAGCAGAATTCATGGGGACCCCTGGGACAATGAGCAGTTCTTC. The rearrangement joins TRBV6-6 to TRBJ2-1; D is perhaps TRBD1 or TRBD2 (5 bases each). Looked up from germline, CDR1 is MNHNY and CDR2 is SVGAGI (reference sequence). V was pared by 6 bases and J by 5 bases, with 20 bases between. This CDR3 region has 16 residues.

The chain joins TRBV19 to TRBJ2-1; a possible D gene is TRBD1 (5 bases). V lost 4 bases, J lost 7 bases, and 14 bases lay in between. The length of the CDR3 is 14 residues. The germline V gene encodes CDR1 LNHDA and CDR2 SQIVND (reference sequence). CDR3 loop: CASSTGQKANEQFF. The CDR3 DNA is TGTGCCAGTAGTACTGGACAAAAGGCAAATGAGCAGTTCTTC.

DNA for the CDR3: TGTGCCAGCGGAGACAATGAGCAGTTCTTC. As protein: CASGDNEQFF. The J gene is TRBJ2-1, the V gene TRBV7-9; D unresolved. The germline V and J ends were trimmed by 8 bases and 5 bases, with 4 bases remaining between them. CDR3 length equals 10 residues. Per the germline V gene, CDR1 is SEHNR and CDR2 is FQNEAQ (reference sequence).

The rearrangement uses TRBV28 and TRBJ1-5; D is unresolved. V dropped 3 bases and J dropped 7 bases, with 10 bases sitting between them. The CDR3 totals 13 residues. The germline gives CDR1 MDHEN, CDR2 SYDVKM. The CDR3 bases are TGTGCCAGCAGTTTGGGCTACGGGCAGCCCCAGCATTTT. Translating it yields CASSLGYGQPQHF.

The sample holds one count of this clone. The V and J genes are TRBV5-1 and TRBJ2-5; D is uncertain. V was cut by 5 bases and J by 3 bases, with 17 bases left in between. From germline, CDR1 is SGHRS and CDR2 YFSETQ. The CDR3 has 15 amino acids. The CDR3 protein is CASRWVWGIEETQYF. The CDR3 DNA reads TGCGCCAGCAGATGGGTGTGGGGAATTGAAGAGACCCAGTACTTC.

This clone came up a few times. The chain links TRBV7-9 to TRBJ1-2; no clear D. Germline values: CDR1 SEHNR, CDR2 FQNEAQ (reference sequence). The length of the CDR3 is 15 residues. V lost 4 bases and J lost 5, with 17 bases in between. CDR3 sequence: CASSSSSFELYGYTF. DNA for the CDR3: TGTGCCAGCAGCTCAAGTAGTTTCGAGTTATATGGCTACACCTTC.